Each of the 27 T cell receptor beta chains below was sequenced from the same sample in a study of blood T cells in healthy people across ages. A second roughly 6 to 11 cycle PCR used barcoded and J-beta primers. TCRdb re-analysed the 5' RACE reads in MiXCR, keeping a single row per CDR3 protein. This table holds roughly 1,100,000 distinct CDR3 sequences, approximately 25% found once. The same data also contributed to another study, on T cells of mothers and their children.

The sequencing input was blood. The receptor set was obtained from a girl aged 2 to 10 in good health.

The chain employs TRBV6-1 and TRBJ2-1; maybe TRBD2 (7 bases). Deletions cut 6 bases from V and 10 bases from J, with 25 bases between. This CDR3 has 16 amino acids. The germline gives CDR1 MNHNS, CDR2 SASEGT. CDR3 sequence reads: CASRLWGGANEVEQFF. CDR3 nucleotide sequence: TGTGCCAGCAGATTGTGGGGGGGCGCGAATGAAGTGGAGCAGTTCTTC.

In its sample, this clonotype was seen many times. The J gene is TRBJ2-1, the V gene TRBV20-1; tentatively, D is TRBD2 (6 bases). V was clipped by 4 bases and J by 0 bases, with 10 bases between them. This CDR3 region has 14 residues. CDR1 is DFQATT and CDR2 is SNEGSKA in the germline V gene (reference sequence). The CDR3 reads CSATRRDSYNEQFF. The CDR3 DNA is TGCAGTGCTACCCGGAGGGACTCCTACAATGAGCAGTTCTTC.

This clonotype has more than one count but fewer than ten. The chain recombines TRBV10-3 with TRBJ2-2, with D possibly matching TRBD2 (5 bases). The V gene lost 6 bases and the J gene lost 3 bases, with 11 bases spanning the gap. Germline CDR1 ENHRY, CDR2 SYGVKD. The CDR3 extends over 14 amino acids. CDR3 protein: CAIRADPDTGELFF. The CDR3 bases are TGTGCCATCAGAGCGGACCCTGACACCGGGGAGCTGTTTTTT.

This clonotype was seen a few times. The rearrangement uses TRBV5-1 and TRBJ2-6; D is ambiguous. Germline CDR1 SGHRS, CDR2 YFSETQ. The CDR3 is made up of 17 amino acids. V was pared by 1 base and J by 0 bases, with 11 bases between. CDR3 protein: CASSLWGLNSGANVLTF. The CDR3 DNA follows: TGCGCCAGCAGCTTGTGGGGATTGAACTCTGGGGCCAACGTCCTGACTTTC. Looking up the rest from reference TRBV5-1 and TRBJ2-6 gives the full variable domain: KAGVTQTPRYLIKTRGQQVTLSCSPISGHRSVSWYQQTPGQGLQFLFEYFSETQRNKGNFPGRFSGRQFSNSRSEMNVSTLELGDSALYLCASSLWGLNSGANVLTFGAGSRLTVL.

The chain is built from TRBV20-1 and TRBJ2-1, with TRBD2 matching over 9 bases. The V and J ends lost 0 bases and 3 bases, in that order; junction bases with no gene match: 12. The CDR3 covers 18 residues. CDR1 is DFQATT, CDR2 SNEGSKA, per germline (reference sequence). The CDR3 nucleotides are TGCAGTGCTAGAGATCAAGCCATCCTAGCGGGGTACTACAATGAGCAGTTCTTC. The encoded protein is CSARDQAILAGYYNEQFF.

The chain employs TRBV27 and TRBJ1-1, with a weak D call TRBD1 (5 bases). The V gene lost 2 bases and the J gene lost 4 bases, with 11 bases spanning the gap. Germline CDR1 MNHEY, CDR2 SMNVEV (reference sequence). The CDR3 is 14 amino acids. The CDR3 nucleotides are TGTGCCAGCAGTTTAGCAGGGTTCGTCACTGAAGCTTTCTTT. Translated, it gives CASSLAGFVTEAFF.

The gene calls are TRBV7-9 and TRBJ1-1; 12 bases align to TRBD1. The J segment lost 4 bases and the V segment lost 3 bases, leaving 6 bases of the junction unmatched. The CDR3 totals 16 residues. From germline, CDR1 is SEHNR and CDR2 FQNEAQ (reference sequence). The CDR3 region is CASSFWDRGPTTEAFF. CDR3 DNA: TGTGCCAGCAGCTTCTGGGACAGGGGGCCTACCACTGAAGCTTTCTTT.

The rearrangement uses TRBV7-2 and TRBJ2-1; the D is unclear. The CDR3 is 15 amino acids. V gave up 6 bases and J gave up 0 bases, with 12 bases separating them. Looked up from germline, CDR1 is SGHTA and CDR2 is FQGNSA. CDR3 sequence: CASSPSARSYNEQFF. As DNA, the CDR3 is TGTGCCAGCAGTCCTTCTGCTCGCTCCTACAATGAGCAGTTCTTC.

This clonotype was observed a few times. The genes are TRBV11-2 and TRBJ2-3, with 12 bases lining up with TRBD2. CDR3 length: 17 residues. Losses at the gene ends were 5 bases for V and 1 base for J; bases not matched to a gene: 7. The germline CDR1 and CDR2 sequences are SGHAT and FQNNGV. The CDR3 DNA sequence: TGTGCCAGCAGCAAAACTCTAGCGGGGGGGGGCACAGATACGCAGTATTTT. It is translated as CASSKTLAGGGTDTQYF. Looking up the rest from reference TRBV11-2 and TRBJ2-3 gives the full variable domain: EAGVAQSPRYKIIEKRQSVAFWCNPISGHATLYWYQQILGQGPKLLIQFQNNGVVDDSQLPKDRFSAERLKGVDSTLKIQPAKLEDSAVYLCASSKTLAGGGTDTQYFGPGTRLTVL.

The V call is TRBV2, the J call TRBJ2-5; D may be TRBD1 (6 bases). CDR3 size: 17 residues. Trimming shortened V by 7 bases and J by 2 bases, and 23 bases separated the two germline ends. Germline V gene sequence: CDR1 SNHLY, CDR2 FYNNEI. CDR3 in amino acids: CASIAPPRGSGQETQYF. As DNA, the CDR3 is TGTGCCAGCATCGCTCCTCCGAGGGGGTCTGGGCAAGAGACCCAGTACTTC. The whole variable domain, filled in from reference TRBV2 and TRBJ2-5, reads EPEVTQTPSHQVTQMGQEVILRCVPISNHLYFYWYRQILGQKVEFLVSFYNNEISEKSEIFDDQFSVERPDGSNFTLKIRSTKLEDSAMYFCASIAPPRGSGQETQYFGPGTRLLVL.

The chain employs TRBV4-1 and TRBJ2-5, with 12 bases fitting TRBD2. The DNA matches TRBJ2-7 better at its end, which makes the J call doubtful. CDR3 size: 15 residues. CDR1 is MGHRA, CDR2 YSYEKL, per germline. For the CDR3, the DNA is TGCGCCAGCAGCCAAGGACTAGCGGGAGTGAACGAGCAGTACTTC. The encoded protein is CASSQGLAGVNEQYF.

The chain joins TRBV25-1 to TRBJ2-5; 8 nucleotides line up with TRBD1. Looked up from germline, CDR1 is MGHDK and CDR2 is SYGVNS. The V and J ends lost 8 bases and 4 bases, in that order; junction bases with no gene match: 12. This CDR3 is built from 15 residues. This CDR3 is CASCPSQGAGETQYF. Written as DNA, the CDR3 is TGTGCCAGCTGCCCATCTCAGGGGGCGGGAGAGACCCAGTACTTC.

In DNA, the CDR3 is TGTGCCAGTTCCGGGACAGGTTTGTTATCAGCTTTCTTT. Amino acids: CASSGTGLLSAFF. V is TRBV2 and J is TRBJ1-1; 8 bases match TRBD1. CDR1 and CDR2 from the germline V gene are SNHLY and FYNNEI. The CDR3 has 13 residues. J gave up 10 bases and V 9 bases, and 13 bases lay outside the gene matches.

The rearrangement uses TRBV7-8 and TRBJ2-1; 9 positions agree with TRBD2. Germline V gives CDR1 SGHVS, CDR2 FQNEAQ. This CDR3 contains 17 residues. J gave up 3 bases and V 0 bases, and 6 bases lay outside the gene matches. The DNA of the CDR3 is TGTGCCAGCAGCTTAGCGGGCGGGAGGGCCCTCTACAATGAGCAGTTCTTC. Amino acid sequence: CASSLAGGRALYNEQFF.

This chain uses TRBV6-4 with TRBJ2-3; 9 positions agree with TRBD2. The CDR3 extends over 15 amino acids. Trimming took 5 bases from V and 4 from J; bases not matched to a gene: 7. Per germline, CDR1 MRHNA and CDR2 SNTAGT. The CDR3 nucleotides are TGTGCCAGCAGTCATGTAGCGGGAGCGGCAGATACGCAGTATTTT. It codes for CASSHVAGAADTQYF.

This clonotype was recorded a few times. The CDR3 bases are TGTGCCAGCTCACCTGAGAACAGGGTGAAGTACCAAGAGACCCAGTACTTC. The encoded protein is CASSPENRVKYQETQYF. The chain uses TRBV18 and TRBJ2-5, with a possible D match to TRBD1 (6 bases). Germline loops: CDR1 KGHSH, CDR2 LQKENI. The CDR3 is 17 amino acids. The V gene lost 3 bases and the J gene lost 0 bases, with 17 bases spanning the gap.

This clonotype came up a few times. The chain couples TRBV4-1 to TRBJ2-5; 7 positions agree with TRBD1. This CDR3 is built from 18 residues. The V gene's germline CDR1 is MGHRA and CDR2 YSYEKL. V shed 2 bases and J 11 bases; nucleotides not matched to a gene: 23. CDR3 in DNA: TGCGCCAGCAGCCAAATAATAAGAAGACAGGGCTCCCTGGCGGAGCAGTACTTC. It is translated as CASSQIIRRQGSLAEQYF.

This clonotype was seen a few times. The chain is built from TRBV12-3 or TRBV12-4 and TRBJ1-2; D not certain. This CDR3 is 16 amino acids long. Trimming left V 7 bases short and J 0 bases short, with 18 bases between. The CDR3 is CASTFRGEISNYGYTF. In DNA, the CDR3 is TGTGCCAGCACCTTTCGCGGAGAGATTTCTAACTATGGCTACACCTTC.

In this sample, this clonotype turned up a few times. The chain is built from TRBV9 and TRBJ2-5, with D unresolved. The assigned J gene may be wrong: the sequence end matches TRBJ2-1 better. The germline CDR1 and CDR2 sequences are SGDLS and YYNGEE. The CDR3 consists of 13 residues. The CDR3 region is CASSVETGGEQFF. DNA of the CDR3: TGTGCCAGCAGCGTGGAGACCGGCGGTGAGCAGTTCTTC.

V is TRBV20-1 and J is TRBJ2-1; 13 bases line up with TRBD2. Per germline, CDR1 DFQATT and CDR2 SNEGSKA (reference sequence). The CDR3 is 17 amino acids. J lost 0 bases, V lost 3 bases, and 5 bases had no gene match. In DNA, the CDR3 is TGCAGTGCTAGCACTAGCGGGGGGGCACTCTCCTACAATGAGCAGTTCTTC. This sequence encodes CSASTSGGALSYNEQFF.

The V and J genes are TRBV12-3 or TRBV12-4 and TRBJ2-1; no clear D gene. This CDR3 spans 14 amino acids. The V end lost 3 bases, the J end lost 4 bases, and 10 bases lay between the germline ends. The CDR3 spells CASSFRFDYNEQFF. The CDR3 nucleotides are TGTGCCAGCAGTTTCCGCTTTGATTACAATGAGCAGTTCTTC.

This rearrangement joins TRBV20-1 to TRBJ2-5, with 9 bases fitting TRBD2. The CDR3 covers 16 residues. Germline V gene lookup returns CDR1 DFQATT and CDR2 SNEGSKA (reference sequence). J lost 5 bases, V lost 6 bases, and 16 bases had no gene match. CDR3 loop: CSADVLAGSEVETQYF. CDR3 in DNA: TGCAGTGCGGACGTCCTAGCGGGGAGTGAGGTGGAGACCCAGTACTTC.

The chain carries TRBV2 and TRBJ1-1, with a possible D match to TRBD1 (6 bases). Germline V CDR1 and CDR2: SNHLY, FYNNEI. The length of the CDR3 is 13 residues. The CDR3 coding sequence is TGTGCTACCACCGGGACACGAAACACTGAAGCTTTCTTT. Translated: CATTGTRNTEAFF. The whole variable domain, filled in from reference TRBV2 and TRBJ1-1, reads EPEVTQTPSHQVTQMGQEVILRCVPISNHLYFYWYRQILGQKVEFLVSFYNNEISEKSEIFDDQFSVERPDGSNFTLKIRSTKLEDSAMYFCATTGTRNTEAFFGQGTRLTVV.

Remarks on this clonotype: Relative to the germline gene, one junction end is altered; a read error may explain this. The chain uses TRBV4-1 and TRBJ2-1; tentative D call: TRBD2 (5 bases). The CDR3 runs to 13 residues. Germline V gives CDR1 MGHRA, CDR2 YSYEKL. The CDR3 DNA reads TGCGCCAGCGGCCAAGAGAGGGACAATGAGCAGTTCTTC. It translates to CASGQERDNEQFF.

The CDR3 region is CSARRSLIQETQYF. Written as DNA, the CDR3 is TGCAGTGCTAGAAGGTCGCTTATCCAAGAGACCCAGTACTTC. J is TRBJ2-1 and V is TRBV20-1, with unresolved D. The J call may be in error: the DNA end matches TRBJ2-5 better. The CDR3 loop spans 14 amino acids. CDR1 is DFQATT, CDR2 SNEGSKA, per germline (reference sequence).

This clonotype has just a few counts. Germline and junction disagree at one end, which may indicate a read error. The chain uses TRBV7-9 and TRBJ1-4, with D possibly being TRBD1 (5 bases). The CDR3 covers 16 residues. Germline CDR1 and CDR2: SEHNR and FQNEAQ (reference sequence). The DNA of the CDR3 is TGTGGCAGCAGCTTAGTGGCCGGGGCGAGCAAAGAAAAACTGTTTTTT. Its protein product is CGSSLVAGASKEKLFF.

This clonotype was detected once. The CDR3 DNA reads TGCAGTGGGTCCCTGGGACTACAAAAAAACATTCAGTACTTC. Its translation is CSGSLGLQKNIQYF. This chain joins TRBV20-1 and TRBJ2-4, with 7 nucleotides matching TRBD2. Trimming cost V 7 bases and J 4 bases; bases outside gene matches: 10. The CDR3 is 14 amino acids. Germline loops: CDR1 DFQATT, CDR2 SNEGSKA (reference sequence).